What follows is one T cell receptor (beta chain) and its context. Its antigen is unidentified. This sample was included in a study of OX40 agonist ivuxolimab in advanced cancers. Whole-study context: Among those enrolled, mean age was 60 years (range about 23 to 90) and about 81% were male. Broader study findings: On average, CD8+ T cells had more expanded clones than CD4+.

TCRdb's table, derived via immunoSEQ multiplex PCR, lists solely in-frame clones and lacks some. The sample shows 40,000 to 45,000 clones, about 90% of them seen only once. The junction had 12 bases not matched to a gene; V was cut back by 0 bases and J by 0 bases. Germline V gene sequence: CDR1 LGHNA, CDR2 YSLEER. This CDR3 contains 19 residues. This sequence joins TRBV4-3 and TRBJ2-3; 7 nucleotides line up with TRBD2. The source was CD4+ or CD8+ T cells sorted from blood, collected in a trial of the OX40 agonist ivuxolimab. This receptor was taken from an adult with an advanced solid tumor such as melanoma, head and neck, liver or kidney cancer. The CDR3 protein is CASSQEIGGRYFSTDTQYF. Here the CDR3 DNA reads TGCGCCAGCAGCCAAGAAATCGGGGGGAGATATTTTAGCACAGATACGCAGTATTTT.